A single TCR beta chain is shown here with its context. The antigen is unknown. The entry originates in a study of cytomegalovirus exposure and HLA in healthy donors. The PCR ran on 60 Vbeta and 13 Jbeta primers. The assay was immunoSEQ multiplex PCR, and TCRdb's table has in-frame clones only and misses some. The sample shows approximately 110,000 clones, 67% of them seen only once. Study-wide results and limits: Roughly uniform depth of sequencing across donors was assumed in presence/absence analyses.

The germline V gene has CDR1 SNHLY and CDR2 FYNNEI. The CDR3 length is 13 residues. V was clipped by 6 bases and J by 9 bases, with 12 bases between them. This rearrangement joins TRBV2 to TRBJ1-6, with TRBD1 as a possible D gene (6 bases). Sequencing was carried out using PBMCs. The TCR comes from a young man in good health and CMV-seropositive. The CDR3 loop reads CASRTGTGSPLHF. The CDR3 region has the DNA TGTGCCAGCAGGACAGGAACGGGTTCACCCCTCCACTTT.